This TCR beta chain originates from a study of blood T cell repertoires in COVID-19. Overall study: From T cells, B-cell-depleted T cells, or PBMCs came the material, which was cDNA or gDNA.

The CDR3 is 15 residues long. The germline V gene encodes CDR1 SGHVS and CDR2 FQNEAQ. The V gene end was trimmed by 5 bases and the J gene end by 4 bases; junction bases not matched to a gene: 8. Generated by immunoSEQ multiplex PCR, the TCRdb table keeps only in-frame clones and is missing some. In the table there are about 140,000 clones, around four fifths of which are singletons. Sequencing input: PBMCs or T cells enriched from blood (not recorded which). This chain joins TRBV7-8 and TRBJ1-1, with TRBD1 matching 9 bases. The sequence derives from a man aged 70 or older who had been exposed to COVID-19. CDR3 in DNA: TGTGCCAGCAGCCCCGGGACAGGGTATGGCACTGAAGCTTTCTTT. It yields the protein CASSPGTGYGTEAFF.